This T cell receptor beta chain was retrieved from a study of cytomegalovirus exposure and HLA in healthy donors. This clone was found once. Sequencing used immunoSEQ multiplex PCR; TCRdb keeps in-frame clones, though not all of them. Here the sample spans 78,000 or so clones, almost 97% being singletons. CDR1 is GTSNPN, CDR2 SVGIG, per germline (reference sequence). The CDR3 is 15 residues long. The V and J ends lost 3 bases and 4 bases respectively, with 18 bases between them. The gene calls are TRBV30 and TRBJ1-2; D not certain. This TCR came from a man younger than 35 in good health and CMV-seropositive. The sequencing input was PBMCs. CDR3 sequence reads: CAWSHTPTASYGYTF. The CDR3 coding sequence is TGTGCCTGGAGCCATACACCGACTGCTTCCTATGGCTACACCTTC.